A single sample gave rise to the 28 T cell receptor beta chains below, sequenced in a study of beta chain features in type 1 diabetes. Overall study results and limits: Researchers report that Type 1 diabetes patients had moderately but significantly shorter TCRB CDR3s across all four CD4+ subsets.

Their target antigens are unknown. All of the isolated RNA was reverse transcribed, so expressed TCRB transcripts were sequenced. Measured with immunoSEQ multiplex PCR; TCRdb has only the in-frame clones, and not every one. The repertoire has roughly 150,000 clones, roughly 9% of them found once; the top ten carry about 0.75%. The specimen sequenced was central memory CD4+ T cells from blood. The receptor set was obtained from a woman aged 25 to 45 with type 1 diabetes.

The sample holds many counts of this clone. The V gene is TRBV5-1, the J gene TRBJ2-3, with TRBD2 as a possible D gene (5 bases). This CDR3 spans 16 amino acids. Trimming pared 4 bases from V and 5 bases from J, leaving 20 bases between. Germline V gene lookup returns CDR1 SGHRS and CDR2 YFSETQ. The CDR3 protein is CASSVGMGGSRDTQYF. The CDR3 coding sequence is TGCGCCAGCAGCGTCGGAATGGGCGGGTCACGAGATACGCAGTATTTT.

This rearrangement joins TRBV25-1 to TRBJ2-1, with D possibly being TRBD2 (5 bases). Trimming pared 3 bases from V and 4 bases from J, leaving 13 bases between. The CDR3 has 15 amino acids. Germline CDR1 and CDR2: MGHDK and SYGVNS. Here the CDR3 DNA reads TGTGCCAGCAGTGACCCTAGCACTCCATACAATGAGCAGTTCTTC. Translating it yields CASSDPSTPYNEQFF.

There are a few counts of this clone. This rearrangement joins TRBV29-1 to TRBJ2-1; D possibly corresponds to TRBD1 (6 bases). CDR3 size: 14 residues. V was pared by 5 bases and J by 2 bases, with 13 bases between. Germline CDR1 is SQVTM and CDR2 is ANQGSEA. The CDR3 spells CSVQGGVPYNEQFF. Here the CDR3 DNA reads TGCAGCGTTCAAGGGGGAGTGCCCTACAATGAGCAGTTCTTC.

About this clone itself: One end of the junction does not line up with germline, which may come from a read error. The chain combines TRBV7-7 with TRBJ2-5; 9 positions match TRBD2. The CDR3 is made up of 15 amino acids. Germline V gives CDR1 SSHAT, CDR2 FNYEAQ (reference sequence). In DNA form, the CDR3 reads TGTGCTAGCAGCCCCGGCGGGAGGGCCGGGGAGACCCAGTACTTC. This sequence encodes CASSPGGRAGETQYF.

The CDR3 DNA is TGTGCCAGCTCACCCTTCCGGGACAAGAACTACGAGCAGTACTTC. Protein: CASSPFRDKNYEQYF. The genes are TRBV18 and TRBJ2-7; D is perhaps TRBD1 (6 bases). Germline CDR1 and CDR2: KGHSH and LQKENI. The CDR3 loop spans 15 amino acids. V dropped 3 bases and J dropped 3 bases, with 15 bases sitting between them.

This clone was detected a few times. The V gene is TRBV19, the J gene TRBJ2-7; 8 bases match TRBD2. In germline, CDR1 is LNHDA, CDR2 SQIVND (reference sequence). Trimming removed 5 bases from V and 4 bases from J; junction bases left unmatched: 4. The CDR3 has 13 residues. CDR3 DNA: TGTGCCAGTAGTGGAACGGGAGGGTACGAGCAGTACTTC. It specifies CASSGTGGYEQYF.

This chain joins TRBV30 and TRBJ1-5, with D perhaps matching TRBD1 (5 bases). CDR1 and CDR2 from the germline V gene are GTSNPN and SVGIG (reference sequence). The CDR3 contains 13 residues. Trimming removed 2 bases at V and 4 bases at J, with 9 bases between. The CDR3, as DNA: TGTGCCTGGAGTACAGGAGAGAATCAGCCCCAGCATTTT. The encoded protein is CAWSTGENQPQHF.

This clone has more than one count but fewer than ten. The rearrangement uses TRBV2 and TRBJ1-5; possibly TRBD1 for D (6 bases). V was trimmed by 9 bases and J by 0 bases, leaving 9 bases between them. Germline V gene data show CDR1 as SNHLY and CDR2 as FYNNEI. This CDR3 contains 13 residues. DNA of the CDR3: TGTGCCAGTAACAGGGATAGCAATCAGCCCCAGCATTTT. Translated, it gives CASNRDSNQPQHF. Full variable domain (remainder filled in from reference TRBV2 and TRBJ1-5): EPEVTQTPSHQVTQMGQEVILRCVPISNHLYFYWYRQILGQKVEFLVSFYNNEISEKSEIFDDQFSVERPDGSNFTLKIRSTKLEDSAMYFCASNRDSNQPQHFGDGTRLSIL.

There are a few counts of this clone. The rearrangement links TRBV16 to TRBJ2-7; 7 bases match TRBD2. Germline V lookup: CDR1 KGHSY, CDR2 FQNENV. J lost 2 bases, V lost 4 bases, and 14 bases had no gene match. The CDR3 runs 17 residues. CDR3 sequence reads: CASSLEMAAGLAYEQYF. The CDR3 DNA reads TGTGCCAGCAGCCTAGAGATGGCAGCGGGATTAGCCTACGAGCAGTACTTC.

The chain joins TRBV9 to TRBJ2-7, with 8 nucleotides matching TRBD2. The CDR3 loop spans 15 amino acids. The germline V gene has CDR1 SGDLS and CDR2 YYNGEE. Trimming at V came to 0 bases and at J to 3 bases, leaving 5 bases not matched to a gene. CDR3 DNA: TGTGCCAGCAGCGTAGATACGGGAGGGCGCTACGAGCAGTACTTC. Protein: CASSVDTGGRYEQYF. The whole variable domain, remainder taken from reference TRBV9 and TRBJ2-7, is DSGVTQTPKHLITATGQRVTLRCSPRSGDLSVYWYQQSLDQGLQFLIQYYNGEERAKGNILERFSAQQFPDLHSELNLSSLELGDSALYFCASSVDTGGRYEQYFGPGTRLTVT.

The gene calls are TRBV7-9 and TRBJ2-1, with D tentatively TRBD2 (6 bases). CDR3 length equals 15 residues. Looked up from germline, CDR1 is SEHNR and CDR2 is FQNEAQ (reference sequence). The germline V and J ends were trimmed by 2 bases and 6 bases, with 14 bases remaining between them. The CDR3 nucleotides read TGTGCCAGCAGCTTATTAGCGGACGCCAGCAATGAGCAGTTCTTC. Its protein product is CASSLLADASNEQFF.

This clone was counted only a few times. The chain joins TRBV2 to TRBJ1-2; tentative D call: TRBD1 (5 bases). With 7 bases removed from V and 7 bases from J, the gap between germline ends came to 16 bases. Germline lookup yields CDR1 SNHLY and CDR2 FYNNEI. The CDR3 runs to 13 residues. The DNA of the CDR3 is TGTGCCAGCATCCGGCCCGGACAATCTGGCTACACCTTC. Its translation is CASIRPGQSGYTF.

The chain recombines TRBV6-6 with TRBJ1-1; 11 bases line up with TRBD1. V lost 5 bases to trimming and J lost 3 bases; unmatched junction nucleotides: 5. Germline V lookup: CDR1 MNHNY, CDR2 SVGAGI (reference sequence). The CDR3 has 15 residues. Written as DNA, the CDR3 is TGTGCCAGCAGTACGGGACAGGGGGAAGACACTGAAGCTTTCTTT. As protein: CASSTGQGEDTEAFF.

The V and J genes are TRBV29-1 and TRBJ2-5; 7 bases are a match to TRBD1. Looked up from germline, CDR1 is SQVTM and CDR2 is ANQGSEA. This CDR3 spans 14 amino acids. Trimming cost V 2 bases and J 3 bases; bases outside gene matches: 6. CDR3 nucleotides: TGCAGCGTTGAAAGGGGGACAGAAGAAGAGACCCAGTACTTC. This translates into CSVERGTEEETQYF. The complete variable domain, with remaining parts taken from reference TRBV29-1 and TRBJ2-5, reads SAVISQKPSRDICQRGTSLTIQCQVDSQVTMMFWYRQQPGQSLTLIATANQGSEATYESGFVIDKFPISRPNLTFSTLTVSNMSPEDSSIYLCSVERGTEEETQYFGPGTRLLVL.

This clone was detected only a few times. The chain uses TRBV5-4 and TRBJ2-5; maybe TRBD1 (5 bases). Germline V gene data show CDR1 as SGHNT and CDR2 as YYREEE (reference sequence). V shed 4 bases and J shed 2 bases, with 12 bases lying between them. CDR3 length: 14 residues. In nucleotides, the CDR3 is TGTGCCAGCAGCCAAGGTGCAGGGCAAGAGACCCAGTACTTC. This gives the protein CASSQGAGQETQYF.

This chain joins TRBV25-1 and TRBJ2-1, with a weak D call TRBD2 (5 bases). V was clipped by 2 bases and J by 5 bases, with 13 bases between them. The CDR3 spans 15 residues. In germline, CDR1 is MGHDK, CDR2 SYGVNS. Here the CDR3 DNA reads TGTGCCAGCAGTGAAAGCGGCAGGTCAAACAATGAGCAGTTCTTC. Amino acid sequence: CASSESGRSNNEQFF.

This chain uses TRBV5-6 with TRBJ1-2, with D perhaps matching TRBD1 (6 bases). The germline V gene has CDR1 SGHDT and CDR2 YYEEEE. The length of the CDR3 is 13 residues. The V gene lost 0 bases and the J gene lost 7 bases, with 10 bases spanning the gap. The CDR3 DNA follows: TGTGCCAGCAGCTTGGCAGGGGCGGGTGGCTACACCTTC. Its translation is CASSLAGAGGYTF. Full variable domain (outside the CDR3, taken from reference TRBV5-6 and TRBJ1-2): DAGVTQSPTHLIKTRGQQVTLRCSPKSGHDTVSWYQQALGQGPQFIFQYYEEEERQRGNFPDRFSGHQFPNYSSELNVNALLLGDSALYLCASSLAGAGGYTFGSGTRLTVV.

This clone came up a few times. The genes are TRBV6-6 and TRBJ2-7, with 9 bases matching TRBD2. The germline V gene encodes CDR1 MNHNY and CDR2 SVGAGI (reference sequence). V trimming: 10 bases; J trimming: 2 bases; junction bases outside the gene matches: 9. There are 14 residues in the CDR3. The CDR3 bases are TGTGCCACCCTTGGGGCTAGCGGGACCTACGAGCAGTACTTC. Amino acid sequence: CATLGASGTYEQYF.

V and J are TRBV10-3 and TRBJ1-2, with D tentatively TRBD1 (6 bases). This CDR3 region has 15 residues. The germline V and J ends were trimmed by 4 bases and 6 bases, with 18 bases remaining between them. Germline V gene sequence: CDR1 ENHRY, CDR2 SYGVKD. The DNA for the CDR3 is TGTGCCATCAGTGGGATGACAGGAGTTAGCAATGGCTACACCTTC. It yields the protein CAISGMTGVSNGYTF.

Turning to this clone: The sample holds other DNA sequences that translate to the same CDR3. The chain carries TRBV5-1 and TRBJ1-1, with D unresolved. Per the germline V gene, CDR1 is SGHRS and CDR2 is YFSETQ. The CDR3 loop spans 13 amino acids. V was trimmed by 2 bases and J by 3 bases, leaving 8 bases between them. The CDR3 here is CASSFRQDTEAFF. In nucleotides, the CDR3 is TGCGCCAGCAGCTTCCGGCAGGACACTGAAGCTTTCTTT.

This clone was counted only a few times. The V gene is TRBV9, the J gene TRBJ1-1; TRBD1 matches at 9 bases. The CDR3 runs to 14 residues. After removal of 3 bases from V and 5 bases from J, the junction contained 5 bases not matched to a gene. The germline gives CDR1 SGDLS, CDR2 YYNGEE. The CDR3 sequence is CASSGQGDRTEAFF. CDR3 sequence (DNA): TGTGCCAGCAGCGGACAGGGGGATCGGACTGAAGCTTTCTTT.

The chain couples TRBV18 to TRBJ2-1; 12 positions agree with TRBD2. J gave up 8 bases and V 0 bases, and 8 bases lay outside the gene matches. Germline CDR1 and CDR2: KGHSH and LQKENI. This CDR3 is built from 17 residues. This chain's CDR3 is CASSPPLSLAGGDEQFF. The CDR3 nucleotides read TGTGCCAGCTCACCACCCTTATCACTAGCGGGAGGCGATGAGCAGTTCTTC.

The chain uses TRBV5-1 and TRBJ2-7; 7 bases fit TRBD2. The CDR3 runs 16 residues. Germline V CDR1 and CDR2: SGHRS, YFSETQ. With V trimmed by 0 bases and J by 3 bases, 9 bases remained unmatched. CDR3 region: CASSLGGASGVYEQYF. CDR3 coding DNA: TGCGCCAGCAGCTTGGGTGGGGCTAGCGGAGTCTACGAGCAGTACTTC. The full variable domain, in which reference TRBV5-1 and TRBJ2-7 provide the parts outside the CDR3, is KAGVTQTPRYLIKTRGQQVTLSCSPISGHRSVSWYQQTPGQGLQFLFEYFSETQRNKGNFPGRFSGRQFSNSRSEMNVSTLELGDSALYLCASSLGGASGVYEQYFGPGTRLTVT.

The CDR3 sequence is CASSHLTERANEQYF. CDR3 coding DNA: TGCGCCAGCAGCCACCTGACAGAACGGGCAAACGAGCAGTACTTC. J is TRBJ2-7 and V is TRBV4-1; possible D gene TRBD1, 5 bases. Deletions cut 3 bases from V and 5 bases from J, with 17 bases between. In germline, CDR1 is MGHRA, CDR2 YSYEKL. The CDR3 runs to 15 residues.

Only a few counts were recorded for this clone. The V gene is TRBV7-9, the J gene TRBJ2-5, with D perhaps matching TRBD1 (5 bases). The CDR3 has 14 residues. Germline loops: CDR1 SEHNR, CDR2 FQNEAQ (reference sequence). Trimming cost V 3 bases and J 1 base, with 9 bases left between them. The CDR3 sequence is CASSFRVGQETQYF. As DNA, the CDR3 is TGTGCCAGCAGCTTCAGGGTAGGCCAAGAGACCCAGTACTTC. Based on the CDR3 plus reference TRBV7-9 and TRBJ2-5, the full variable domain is DTGVSQNPRHKITKRGQNVTFRCDPISEHNRLYWYRQTLGQGPEFLTYFQNEAQLEKSRLLSDRFSAERPKGSFSTLEIQRTEQGDSAMYLCASSFRVGQETQYFGPGTRLLVL.

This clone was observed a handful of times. CDR3 nucleotides: TGTGCCAGCTCACCACGGGGGGGGACCTACGAGCAGTACTTC. Translated, it gives CASSPRGGTYEQYF. V usage is TRBV18 and J usage is TRBJ2-7; TRBD2 matches at 7 bases. Trimming cost V 1 base and J 2 bases; bases outside gene matches: 2. Germline loops: CDR1 KGHSH, CDR2 LQKENI. The CDR3 is 14 amino acids.

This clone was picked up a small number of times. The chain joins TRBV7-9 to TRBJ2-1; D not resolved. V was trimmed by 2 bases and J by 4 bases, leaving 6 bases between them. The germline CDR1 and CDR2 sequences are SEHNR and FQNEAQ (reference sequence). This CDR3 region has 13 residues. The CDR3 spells CASSLLGYNEQFF. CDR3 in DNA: TGTGCCAGCAGCTTACTCGGGTACAATGAGCAGTTCTTC.

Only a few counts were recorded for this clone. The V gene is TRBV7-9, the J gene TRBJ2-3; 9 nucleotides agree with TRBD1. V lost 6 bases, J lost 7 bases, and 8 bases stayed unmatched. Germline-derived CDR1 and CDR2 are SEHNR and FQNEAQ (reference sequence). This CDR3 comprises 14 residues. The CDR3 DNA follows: TGTGCCAGCAGGGCAACAGGGGGCGGATATACGCAGTATTTT. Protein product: CASRATGGGYTQYF.